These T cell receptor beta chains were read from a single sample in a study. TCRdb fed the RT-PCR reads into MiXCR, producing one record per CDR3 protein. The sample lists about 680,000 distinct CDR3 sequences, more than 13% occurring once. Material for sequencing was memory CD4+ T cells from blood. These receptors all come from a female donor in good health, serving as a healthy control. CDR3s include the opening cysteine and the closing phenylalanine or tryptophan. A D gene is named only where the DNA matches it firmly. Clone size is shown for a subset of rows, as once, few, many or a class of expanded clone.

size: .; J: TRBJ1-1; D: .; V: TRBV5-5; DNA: TGTGCCAGCAGCTTCGGGGGGGCGCTGGACTCTGAAGCTTTCTTT; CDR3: CASSFGGALDSEAFF
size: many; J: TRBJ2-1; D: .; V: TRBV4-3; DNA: TGCGCCAGCAGCCAAGACCTAGCCTCCTACAATGAGCAGTTCTTC; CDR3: CASSQDLASYNEQFF
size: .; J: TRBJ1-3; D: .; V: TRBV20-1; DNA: TGCAGTGCTAGGACGGGAAACACCATATATTTT; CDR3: CSARTGNTIYF
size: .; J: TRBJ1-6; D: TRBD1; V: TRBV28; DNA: TGTGCCAGCAGTATCGCAGCCGGGACAGGGGGCTGGTCACCCCTCCACTTT; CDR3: CASSIAAGTGGWSPLHF
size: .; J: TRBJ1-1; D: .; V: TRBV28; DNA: TGTGCCAGCAGTGGAATAGGGGCGCCGAGCACTGAAGCTTTCTTT; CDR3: CASSGIGAPSTEAFF
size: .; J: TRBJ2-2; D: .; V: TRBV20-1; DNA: TGCAGTGCTAGGGACGTCGGGGAGCTGTTTTTT; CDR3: CSARDVGELFF
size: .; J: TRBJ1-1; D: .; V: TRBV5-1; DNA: TGCGCCAGCAGCTTGCGCCCGGTTGGGGAAGGGTTAAGGACTGAAGCTTTCTTT; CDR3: CASSLRPVGEGLRTEAFF
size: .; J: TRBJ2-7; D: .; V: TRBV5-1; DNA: TGCGCCAGCAGCTTATATAGATCGCAGGGCTCCTACGAGCAGTACTTC; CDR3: CASSLYRSQGSYEQYF
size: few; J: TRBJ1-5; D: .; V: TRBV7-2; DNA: TGTGCCAGCAGCTTGATCAAAAATCAGCCCCAGCATTTT; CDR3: CASSLIKNQPQHF
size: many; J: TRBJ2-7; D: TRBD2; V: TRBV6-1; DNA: TGTGCCAGCAGTAAACTCCACGGGGGGTTCTACGAGCAGTACTTC; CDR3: CASSKLHGGFYEQYF
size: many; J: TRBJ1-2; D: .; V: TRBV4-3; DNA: TGCGCCAGCAGCCAAGTCCCCTGGGACGGCTACACCTTC; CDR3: CASSQVPWDGYTF
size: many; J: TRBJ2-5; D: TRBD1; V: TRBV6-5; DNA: TGTGCCAGCAGTTTCCGGACAGGGCAAGAGACCCAGTACTTC; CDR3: CASSFRTGQETQYF
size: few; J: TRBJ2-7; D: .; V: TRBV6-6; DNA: TGTGCCAGCAGTGACGGGACCCTGCAGTACTTC; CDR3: CASSDGTLQYF
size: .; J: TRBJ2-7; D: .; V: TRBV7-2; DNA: TGTGCCAGCAGGTTAGACAGTTTTAGCTCCTACGAGCAGTACTTC; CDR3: CASRLDSFSSYEQYF